These 3 T cell receptor beta chains originate from one sample sequenced in a study of blood T cells in healthy people across ages. The authors ran a second PCR of about 7 to 11 cycles using a sample-barcoded 5' primer and a J-beta primer mix. TCRdb re-called the 5' RACE reads through MiXCR, storing one row per CDR3 protein. The table shows around 800,000 distinct CDR3 sequences, with around 42% occurring only once. The sequenced sample consisted of blood. The receptors here all came from a man in his sixties in good health.

The genes are TRBV15 and TRBJ2-3; D uncertain. CDR1 LNHNV and CDR2 YYDKDF come from the germline V gene (reference sequence). The CDR3 covers 15 residues. V shed 5 bases and J shed 3 bases, with 15 bases lying between them. For the CDR3, the DNA is TGTGCCACCAGCTCCTTAATAACTTCAACAGATACGCAGTATTTT. This codes for CATSSLITSTDTQYF.

The CDR3 region has the DNA TGTGCCAGCAGTGGGGGCGGATCCTACGAGCAGTACTTC. This sequence encodes CASSGGGSYEQYF. The genes are TRBV27 and TRBJ2-7; TRBD1 might be the D (6 bases). V lost 5 bases and J lost 1, with 9 bases in between. Germline V gene data show CDR1 as MNHEY and CDR2 as SMNVEV (reference sequence). This CDR3 contains 13 residues.

V gene TRBV3-1 combines with J gene TRBJ2-7; 8 positions match TRBD2. The CDR3 has 16 amino acids. Germline V gives CDR1 LGHDT, CDR2 YNNKEL (reference sequence). After removal of 1 base from V and 0 bases from J, the junction contained 5 bases not matched to a gene. CDR3 sequence: CASSQGPSGRSYEQYF. The CDR3 DNA sequence: TGTGCCAGCAGCCAAGGTCCTAGCGGGCGCTCCTACGAGCAGTACTTC.